This record covers a single T cell receptor (beta chain). Its antigen is undetermined. The data stem from a study of cytomegalovirus exposure and HLA in healthy donors. Points from the study as a whole: DRB1 had the most TCR associations and HLA-C the fewest, a later analysis found, with rates varying by HLA locus.

V was cut by 5 bases and J by 7 bases, with 11 bases left in between. The CDR3 consists of 12 residues. In germline, CDR1 is MNHEY, CDR2 SVGAGI. It was with 60 Vbeta and 13 Jbeta primers that the PCR ran. In the authors' methods: Later reanalysis found 75 million to 95 million unique TCR beta chains, approximately 11 million of them shared. TCRdb's copy holds only in-frame clones and misses some; the assay was immunoSEQ multiplex PCR. Clonal size and the V and J genes are those of that table, whereas D and trimming came from the DNA. The clone table shows around 33,000 clones, with the ten largest holding 4.5%.

This TCR was recovered from a woman between 40 and 55 years old in good health and CMV-seropositive. The material sequenced was PBMCs. The chain links TRBV6-5 to TRBJ1-2; maybe TRBD1 (6 bases). CDR3 residues: CASSNRELGYTF. The CDR3 nucleotides read TGTGCCAGCAGTAACAGGGAGCTTGGCTACACCTTC.